This T cell receptor (beta chain) was observed in a study of blood T cell repertoires in COVID-19. About the study: In each case, the material was cDNA or gDNA derived from T cells, B-cell-depleted T cells, or PBMCs.

The CDR3 is 13 residues long. Trimming cost V 2 bases and J 5 bases; bases outside gene matches: 2. The germline V gene has CDR1 LNHDA and CDR2 SQIVND (reference sequence). Data came from immunoSEQ multiplex PCR; TCRdb stores just in-frame clones and leaves some out. The table has tens of thousands of clones, approximately 90% seen once. Sequencing used peripheral blood. V gene TRBV19 combines with J gene TRBJ2-7; 8 bases are a match to TRBD2. The sequence was obtained from a man at least 80 years old with acute or convalescent COVID-19. The CDR3 nucleotides read TGTGCCAGTAGTATACTAGCGGGCAACGAGCAGTACTTC. Amino acid sequence: CASSILAGNEQYF.